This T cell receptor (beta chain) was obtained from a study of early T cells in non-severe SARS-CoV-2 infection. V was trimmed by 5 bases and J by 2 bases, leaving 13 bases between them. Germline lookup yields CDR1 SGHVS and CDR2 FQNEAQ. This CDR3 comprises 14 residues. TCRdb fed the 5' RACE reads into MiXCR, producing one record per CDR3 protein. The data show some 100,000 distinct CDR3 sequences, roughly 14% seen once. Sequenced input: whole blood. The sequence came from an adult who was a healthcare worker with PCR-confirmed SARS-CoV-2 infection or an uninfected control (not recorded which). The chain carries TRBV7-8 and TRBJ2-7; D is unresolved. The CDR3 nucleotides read TGTGCCAGCAGCAAGGAAGGGCGAACCTACGAGCAGTACGTC. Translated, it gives CASSKEGRTYEQYV.